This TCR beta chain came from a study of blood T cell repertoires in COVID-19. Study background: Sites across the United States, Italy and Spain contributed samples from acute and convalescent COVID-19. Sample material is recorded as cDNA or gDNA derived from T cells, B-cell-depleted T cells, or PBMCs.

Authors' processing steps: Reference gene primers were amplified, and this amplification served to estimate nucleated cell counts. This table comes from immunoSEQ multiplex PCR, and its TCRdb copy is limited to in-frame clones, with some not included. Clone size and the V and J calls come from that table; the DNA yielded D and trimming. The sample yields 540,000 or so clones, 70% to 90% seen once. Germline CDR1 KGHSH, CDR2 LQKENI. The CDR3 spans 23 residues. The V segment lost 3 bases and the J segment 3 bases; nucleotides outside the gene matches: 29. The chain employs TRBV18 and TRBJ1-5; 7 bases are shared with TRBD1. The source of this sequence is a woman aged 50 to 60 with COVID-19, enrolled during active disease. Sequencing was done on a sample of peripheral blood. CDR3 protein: CASSPDTALTRQGTSMYNQPQHF. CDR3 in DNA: TGTGCCAGCTCACCGGATACGGCACTCACCCGACAGGGAACTTCGATGTACAATCAGCCCCAGCATTTT.